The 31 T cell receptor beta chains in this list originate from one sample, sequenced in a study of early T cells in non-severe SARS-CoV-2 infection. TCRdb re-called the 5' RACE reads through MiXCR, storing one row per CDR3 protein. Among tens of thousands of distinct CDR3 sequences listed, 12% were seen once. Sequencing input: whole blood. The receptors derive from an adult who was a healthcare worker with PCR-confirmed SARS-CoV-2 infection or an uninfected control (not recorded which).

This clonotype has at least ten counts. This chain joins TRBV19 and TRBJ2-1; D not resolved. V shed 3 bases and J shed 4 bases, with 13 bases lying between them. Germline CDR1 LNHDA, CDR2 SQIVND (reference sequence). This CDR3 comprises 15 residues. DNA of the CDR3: TGTGCCAGTAGTATCCCGTTCCGAGCGTACAATGAGCAGTTCTTC. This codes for CASSIPFRAYNEQFF.

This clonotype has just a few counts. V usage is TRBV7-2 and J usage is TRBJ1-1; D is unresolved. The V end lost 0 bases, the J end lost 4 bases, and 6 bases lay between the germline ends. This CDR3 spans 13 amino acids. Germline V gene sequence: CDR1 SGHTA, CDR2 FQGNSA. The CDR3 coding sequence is TGTGCCAGCAGCTTAGCGAAGGGCACTGAAGCTTTCTTT. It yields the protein CASSLAKGTEAFF.

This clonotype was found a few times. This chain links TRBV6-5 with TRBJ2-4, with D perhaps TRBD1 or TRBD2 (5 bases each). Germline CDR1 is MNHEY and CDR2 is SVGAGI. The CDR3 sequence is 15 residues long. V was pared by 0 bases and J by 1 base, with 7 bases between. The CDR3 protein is CASSYSGVAKNIQYF. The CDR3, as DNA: TGTGCCAGCAGTTACTCGGGGGTGGCCAAAAACATTCAGTACTTC.

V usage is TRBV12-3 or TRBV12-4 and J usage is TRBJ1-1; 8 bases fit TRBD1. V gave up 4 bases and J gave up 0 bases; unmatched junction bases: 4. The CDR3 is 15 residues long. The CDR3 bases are TGTGCCAGCAGTTCCAGGACAGGGCTGAACACTGAAGCTTTCTTT. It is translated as CASSSRTGLNTEAFF.

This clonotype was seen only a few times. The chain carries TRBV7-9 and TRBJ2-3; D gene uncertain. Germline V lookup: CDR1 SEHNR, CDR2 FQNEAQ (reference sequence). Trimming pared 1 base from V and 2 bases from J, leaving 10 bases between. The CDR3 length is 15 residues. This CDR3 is CASSLGARLTDTQYF. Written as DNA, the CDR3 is TGTGCCAGCAGCTTAGGGGCCCGTCTCACAGATACGCAGTATTTT. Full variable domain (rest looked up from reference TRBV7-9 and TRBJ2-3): DTGVSQNPRHKITKRGQNVTFRCDPISEHNRLYWYRQTLGQGPEFLTYFQNEAQLEKSRLLSDRFSAERPKGSFSTLEIQRTEQGDSAMYLCASSLGARLTDTQYFGPGTRLTVL.

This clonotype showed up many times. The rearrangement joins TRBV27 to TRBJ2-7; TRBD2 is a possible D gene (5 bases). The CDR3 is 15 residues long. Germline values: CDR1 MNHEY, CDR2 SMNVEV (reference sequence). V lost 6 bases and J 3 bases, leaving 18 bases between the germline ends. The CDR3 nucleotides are TGTGCCAGCAGCCTCTACGGGAACCCCCGCTACGAGCAGTACTTC. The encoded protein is CASSLYGNPRYEQYF.

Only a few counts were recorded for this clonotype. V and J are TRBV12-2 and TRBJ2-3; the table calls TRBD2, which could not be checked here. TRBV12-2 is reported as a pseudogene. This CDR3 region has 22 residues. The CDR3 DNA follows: TGTGCAAGTCGCTTAGAGCTGCAAGTGGGACTAGCGGGGCCTAACTTTGGGGATACGCAGTATTTT. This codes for CASRLELQVGLAGPNFGDTQYF.

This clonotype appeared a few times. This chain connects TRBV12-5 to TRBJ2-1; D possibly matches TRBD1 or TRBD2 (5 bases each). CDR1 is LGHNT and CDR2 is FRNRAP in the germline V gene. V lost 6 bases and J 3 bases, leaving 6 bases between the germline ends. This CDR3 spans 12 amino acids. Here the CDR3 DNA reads TGTGCTAGTGGGGGGGACTACAATGAGCAGTTCTTC. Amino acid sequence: CASGGDYNEQFF.

The CDR3 protein is CAWSFRNSNYGYTF. CDR3 nucleotide sequence: TGTGCCTGGAGTTTCAGAAATAGTAACTATGGCTACACCTTC. The chain uses TRBV30 and TRBJ1-2; D ambiguous. CDR1 and CDR2 (germline): GTSNPN, SVGIG (reference sequence). V lost 2 bases to trimming and J lost 1 base, with 11 bases between them. The CDR3 length is 14 residues.

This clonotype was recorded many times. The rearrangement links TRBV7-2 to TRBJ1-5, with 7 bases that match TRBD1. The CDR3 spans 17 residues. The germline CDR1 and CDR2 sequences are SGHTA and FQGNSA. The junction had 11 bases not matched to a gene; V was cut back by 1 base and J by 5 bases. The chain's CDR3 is CASSLEGGTVPHQPQHF. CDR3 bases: TGTGCCAGCAGCTTAGAAGGAGGGACAGTTCCCCATCAGCCCCAGCATTTT. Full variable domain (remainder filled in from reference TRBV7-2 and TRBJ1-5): GAGVSQSPSNKVTEKGKDVELRCDPISGHTALYWYRQSLGQGLEFLIYFQGNSAPDKSGLPSDRFSAERTGGSVSTLTIQRTQQEDSAVYLCASSLEGGTVPHQPQHFGDGTRLSIL.

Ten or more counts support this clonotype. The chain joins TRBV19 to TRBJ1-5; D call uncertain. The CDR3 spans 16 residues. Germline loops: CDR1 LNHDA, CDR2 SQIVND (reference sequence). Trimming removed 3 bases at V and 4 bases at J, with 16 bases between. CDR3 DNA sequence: TGTGCCAGTAGTATGGCCCGACGGCGGTATAATCAGCCCCAGCATTTT. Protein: CASSMARRRYNQPQHF. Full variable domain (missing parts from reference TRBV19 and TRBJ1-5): DGGITQSPKYLFRKEGQNVTLSCEQNLNHDAMYWYRQDPGQGLRLIYYSQIVNDFQKGDIAEGYSVSREKKESFPLTVTSAQKNPTAFYLCASSMARRRYNQPQHFGDGTRLSIL.

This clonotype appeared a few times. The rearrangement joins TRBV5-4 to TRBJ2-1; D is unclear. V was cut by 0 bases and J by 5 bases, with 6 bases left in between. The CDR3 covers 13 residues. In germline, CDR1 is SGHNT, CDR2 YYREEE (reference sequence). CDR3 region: CASSLVPNNEQFF. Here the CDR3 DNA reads TGTGCCAGCAGCTTGGTACCAAACAATGAGCAGTTCTTC.

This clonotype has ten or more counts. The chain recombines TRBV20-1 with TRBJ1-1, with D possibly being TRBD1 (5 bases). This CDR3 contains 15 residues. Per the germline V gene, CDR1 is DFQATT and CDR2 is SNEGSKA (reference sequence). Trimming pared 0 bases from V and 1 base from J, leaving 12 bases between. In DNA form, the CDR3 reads TGCAGTGCTAGAGATGGGGCACGGACGAACACTGAAGCTTTCTTT. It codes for CSARDGARTNTEAFF.

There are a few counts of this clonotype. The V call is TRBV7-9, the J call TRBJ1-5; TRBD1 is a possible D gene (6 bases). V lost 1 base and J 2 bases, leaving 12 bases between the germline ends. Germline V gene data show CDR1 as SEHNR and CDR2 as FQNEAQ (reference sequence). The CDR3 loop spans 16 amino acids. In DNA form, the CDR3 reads TGTGCCAGCAGCTTAGAACAGGGCGGGCGCAATCAGCCCCAGCATTTT. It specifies CASSLEQGGRNQPQHF.

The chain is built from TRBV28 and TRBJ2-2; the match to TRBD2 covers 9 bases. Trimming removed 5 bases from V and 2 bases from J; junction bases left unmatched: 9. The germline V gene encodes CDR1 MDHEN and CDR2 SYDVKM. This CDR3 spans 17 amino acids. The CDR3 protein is CASSAGSGRPNTGELFF. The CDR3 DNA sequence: TGTGCCAGCAGTGCAGGTAGCGGGAGACCCAACACCGGGGAGCTGTTTTTT.

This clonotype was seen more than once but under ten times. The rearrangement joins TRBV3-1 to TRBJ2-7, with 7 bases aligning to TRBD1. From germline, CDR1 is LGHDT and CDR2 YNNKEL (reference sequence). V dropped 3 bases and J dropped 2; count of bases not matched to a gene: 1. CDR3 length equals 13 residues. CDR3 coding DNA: TGTGCCAGCAGCCAGACAGGGACCTACGAGCAGTACTTC. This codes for CASSQTGTYEQYF.

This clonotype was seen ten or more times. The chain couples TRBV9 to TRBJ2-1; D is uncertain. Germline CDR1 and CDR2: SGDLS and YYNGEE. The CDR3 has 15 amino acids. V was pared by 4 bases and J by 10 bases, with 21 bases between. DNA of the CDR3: TGTGCCAGCAGCCTCCGAGATCCCTTGCTAGGAGAGCAGTTCTTC. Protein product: CASSLRDPLLGEQFF.

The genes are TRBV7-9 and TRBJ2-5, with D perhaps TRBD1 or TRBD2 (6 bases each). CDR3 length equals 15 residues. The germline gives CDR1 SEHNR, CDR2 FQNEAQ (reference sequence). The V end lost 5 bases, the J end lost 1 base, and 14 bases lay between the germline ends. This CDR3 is CASSDTRGLQETQYF. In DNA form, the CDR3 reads TGTGCCAGCAGCGATACCAGGGGACTCCAAGAGACCCAGTACTTC.

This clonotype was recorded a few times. The DNA for the CDR3 is TGTGCCAGCAGAGAAGGCACTAGCCCAATATACGAGCAGTACTTC. Translation: CASREGTSPIYEQYF. V is TRBV7-8 and J is TRBJ2-7; D might be TRBD2 (6 bases). Trimming removed 6 bases from V and 4 bases from J, with 19 bases in between. There are 15 residues in the CDR3. Germline V gene lookup returns CDR1 SGHVS and CDR2 FQNEAQ.

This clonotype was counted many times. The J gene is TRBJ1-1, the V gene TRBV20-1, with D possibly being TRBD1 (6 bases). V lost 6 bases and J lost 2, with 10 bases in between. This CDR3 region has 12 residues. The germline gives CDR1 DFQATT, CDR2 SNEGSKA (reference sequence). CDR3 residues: CSARQDNTEAFF. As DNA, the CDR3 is TGCAGTGCCCGACAGGACAACACTGAAGCTTTCTTT.

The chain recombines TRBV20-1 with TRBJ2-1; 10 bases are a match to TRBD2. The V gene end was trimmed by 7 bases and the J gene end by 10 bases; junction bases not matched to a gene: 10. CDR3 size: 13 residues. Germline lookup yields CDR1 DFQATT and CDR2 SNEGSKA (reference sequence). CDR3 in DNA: TGCAGTGGGCTAGCGGGAGCCCCAGGGGAGCAGTTCTTC. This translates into CSGLAGAPGEQFF.

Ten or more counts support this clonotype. DNA of the CDR3: TGTGCCAGCAGTCGGGCCTCCCAGCCAGAGACCCAGTACTTC. Encoded protein: CASSRASQPETQYF. The gene calls are TRBV28 and TRBJ2-5; no clear D. The V gene lost 5 bases and the J gene lost 4 bases, with 14 bases spanning the gap. CDR1 and CDR2 (germline): MDHEN, SYDVKM. The length of the CDR3 is 14 residues.

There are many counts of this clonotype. The CDR3 DNA is TGTGCCAGCTCGACGAATGTACCCGGGGCAGATACGCAGTATTTT. This gives the protein CASSTNVPGADTQYF. This chain links TRBV18 with TRBJ2-3; D perhaps matches TRBD2 (5 bases). In germline, CDR1 is KGHSH, CDR2 LQKENI. V lost 6 bases to trimming and J lost 4 bases, with 17 bases between them. The CDR3 loop spans 15 amino acids.

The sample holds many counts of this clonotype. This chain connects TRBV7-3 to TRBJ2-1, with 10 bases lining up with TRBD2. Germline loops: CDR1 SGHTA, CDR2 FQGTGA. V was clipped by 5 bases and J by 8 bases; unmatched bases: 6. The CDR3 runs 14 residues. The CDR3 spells CASSRLAGGDEQFF. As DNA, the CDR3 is TGTGCCAGCAGCCGACTAGCGGGTGGCGATGAGCAGTTCTTC.

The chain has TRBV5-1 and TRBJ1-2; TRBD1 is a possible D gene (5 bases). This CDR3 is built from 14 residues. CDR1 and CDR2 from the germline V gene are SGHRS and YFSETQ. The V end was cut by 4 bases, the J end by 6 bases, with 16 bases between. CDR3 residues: CASSGGNAADGYTF. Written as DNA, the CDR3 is TGCGCCAGCAGCGGGGGAAACGCGGCCGATGGCTACACCTTC.

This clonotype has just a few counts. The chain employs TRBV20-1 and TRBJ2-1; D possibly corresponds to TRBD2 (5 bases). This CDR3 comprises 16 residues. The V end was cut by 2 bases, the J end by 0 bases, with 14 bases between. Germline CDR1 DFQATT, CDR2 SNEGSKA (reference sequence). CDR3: CSARYGGPSSYNEQFF. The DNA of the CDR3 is TGCAGTGCTAGATATGGCGGGCCGAGCTCCTACAATGAGCAGTTCTTC.

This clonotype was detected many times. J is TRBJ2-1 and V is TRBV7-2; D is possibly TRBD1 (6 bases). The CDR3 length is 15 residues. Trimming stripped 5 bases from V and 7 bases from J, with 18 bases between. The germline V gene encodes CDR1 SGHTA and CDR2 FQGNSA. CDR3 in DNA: TGTGCCAGCAGCCCGAGGATTGGGACATTTAATGAGCAGTTCTTC. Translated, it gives CASSPRIGTFNEQFF.

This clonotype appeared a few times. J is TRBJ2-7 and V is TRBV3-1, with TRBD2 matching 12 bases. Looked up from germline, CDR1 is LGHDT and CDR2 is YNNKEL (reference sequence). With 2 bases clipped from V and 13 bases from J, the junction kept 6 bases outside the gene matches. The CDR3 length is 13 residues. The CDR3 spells CASSQSTSGRIYF. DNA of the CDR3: TGTGCCAGCAGCCAATCGACTAGCGGGAGAATTTACTTC.

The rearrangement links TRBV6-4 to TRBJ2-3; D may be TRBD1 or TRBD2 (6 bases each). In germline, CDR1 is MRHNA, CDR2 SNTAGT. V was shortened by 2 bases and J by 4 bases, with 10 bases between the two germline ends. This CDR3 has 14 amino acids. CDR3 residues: CASSDGGRADTQYF. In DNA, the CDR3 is TGTGCCAGCAGTGACGGGGGGCGCGCAGATACGCAGTATTTT.

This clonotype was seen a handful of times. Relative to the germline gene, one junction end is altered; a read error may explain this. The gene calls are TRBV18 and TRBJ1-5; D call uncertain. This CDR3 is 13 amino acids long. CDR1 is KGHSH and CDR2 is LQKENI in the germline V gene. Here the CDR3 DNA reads TGTGCCAGCTCAACACCCCCGAATCAGCCCCAGCATTTT. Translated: CASSTPPNQPQHF.

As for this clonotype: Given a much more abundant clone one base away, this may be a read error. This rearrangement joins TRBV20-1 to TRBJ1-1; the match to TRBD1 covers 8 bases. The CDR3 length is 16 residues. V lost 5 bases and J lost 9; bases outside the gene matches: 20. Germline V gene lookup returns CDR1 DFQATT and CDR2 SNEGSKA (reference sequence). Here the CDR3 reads CSAYGQGISPRTKAFF. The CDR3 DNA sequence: TGCAGTGCTTACGGACAGGGAATCTCTCCGAGGACTAAAGCTTTCTTT.